The rows below give T cell receptor beta chains drawn from one sample of a study of blood T cell repertoires in COVID-19. Sequenced by immunoSEQ multiplex PCR; TCRdb stores in-frame clones only, minus some. The sample includes 300,000 to 400,000 clones, around 87% seen only once; the top ten take more than 5%. Source material: peripheral blood. All receptors derive from a woman aged 50 to 60 with COVID-19, enrolled during active disease. Both conserved end residues are part of each CDR3. A D gene is named only where the DNA matches it firmly. Clone sizes are given selectively: once, few, many, or a class where the clone is expanded.

cdr3_nt,cdr3_aa,v_call,d_call,j_call,clone_size
TGTGCCAGTAGTCAAGGACAGGGCCTAACTGAAGCTTTCTTT,CASSQGQGLTEAFF,TRBV19,TRBD1,TRBJ1-1,-
TGTGCCAGCAGTTTGATGAGTTCCTACGAGCAGTACTTC,CASSLMSSYEQYF,TRBV12-3/TRBV12-4,-,TRBJ2-7,-
TGTGCCAGCAGCCAAGGAGACAGGAGGAATCGTTACTACGAGCAGTACTTC,CASSQGDRRNRYYEQYF,TRBV3-1/TRBV3-2,-,TRBJ2-7,few
TGCAGCGTTGGTAGCTATGAAAGGATCTACGAGCAGTACTTC,CSVGSYERIYEQYF,TRBV29-1,-,TRBJ2-7,once
TGTGCCAGCTCACCAAGGAGGGCCACTGAAGCTTTCTTT,CASSPRRATEAFF,TRBV18,-,TRBJ1-1,-
TGCGCCAGCAGCAGGGGATCAACCGGCACTGAAGCTTTCTTT,CASSRGSTGTEAFF,TRBV5-1,-,TRBJ1-1,once
TGTGCCACCAGCTCCCGGACAGGCACTGGGGATGGCTACACCTTC,CATSSRTGTGDGYTF,TRBV15,TRBD1,TRBJ1-2,many
TGTGCCAGCAGCGATGGACAGGGGGTGGTCACTGAAGCTTTCTTT,CASSDGQGVVTEAFF,TRBV9,TRBD1,TRBJ1-1,-
TGTGCCAGCAGTGTTGACAGGGGGCAACGCACTGAAGCTTTCTTT,CASSVDRGQRTEAFF,TRBV25-1,TRBD1,TRBJ1-1,-
TGTGCCAGCAGTTACGGACAGGGAAGCACAGATACGCAGTATTTT,CASSYGQGSTDTQYF,TRBV6-6,TRBD1,TRBJ2-3,-
TGTGCCAGCAGCTTAGTTAGTGCAGGTACCACTGAAGCTTTCTTT,CASSLVSAGTTEAFF,TRBV7-2,-,TRBJ1-1,many
TGTGCCTGGAGTAGCGGGTCATGGGAAGATACGCAGTATTTT,CAWSSGSWEDTQYF,TRBV30,-,TRBJ2-3,-
TGTGCCAGCAGCCTAAGACAGGCCGGCGGCTACACCTTC,CASSLRQAGGYTF,TRBV6-5,-,TRBJ1-2,once